Only one count was recorded for the clone carrying this TCR beta chain. As yet, its antigen is unknown. A read error may produce the germline difference seen at one junction end. Germline values: CDR1 SGHAT, CDR2 FQNNGV. This CDR3 region has 9 residues. It was with 60 Vbeta and 13 Jbeta primers that the PCR ran. Only in-frame clones appear in the TCRdb table, and some are missing; sequencing was by immunoSEQ multiplex PCR. The table includes about 270,000 clones, just over 70% detected once. This specimen belongs to a study of cytomegalovirus exposure and HLA in healthy donors. Study findings and constraints: An Asian-associated ancestry cluster reportedly showed fewer N-insertions than the approximately 690-donor mean in a later analysis.

Material for sequencing was PBMCs. V and J are TRBV11-2 and TRBJ1-2; 7 nucleotides agree with TRBD1. This TCR was sampled from a female donor in good health and CMV-seronegative. CDR3: CRQGDGYTF. In nucleotides, the CDR3 is TGCAGACAGGGAGATGGCTACACCTTC.